The clone carrying this T cell receptor beta chain was recorded a few times. Its antigen is as yet unknown. Germline-derived CDR1 and CDR2 are ENHRY and SYGVKD. The length of the CDR3 is 15 residues. The V gene lost 0 bases and the J gene lost 0 bases, with 6 bases spanning the gap. The sample belongs to a study of T cell repertoires in cytomegalovirus infection. About the study: Shared public TCR beta signatures pointed to both CMV infection and a matching HLA type.

TCRdb reprocessed the reads via MiXCR and lists one record per CDR3 protein. The repertoire holds fewer than 200,000 distinct CDR3 sequences, with 8% to 10% as singletons. General observations from the study: Summed public TCR beta family frequency identified CMV carriers bearing the relevant HLA. HLA-C-restricted CMV clonotypes gave the most frequent clonotype in two of eight donors.

The TCR originated in a human donor in good health (CMV status not recorded). Some clones in this sample may be carry-over from other donors' samples. J is TRBJ1-5 and V is TRBV10-3; D is unresolved. Sequencing input: PBMCs. The CDR3 sequence: CAISESDGSNQPQHF. DNA for the CDR3: TGTGCCATCAGTGAGTCCGACGGTAGCAATCAGCCCCAGCATTTT.